A selection of T cell receptor beta chains follows, all from one sample in a study of identical twins. TCRdb reprocessed the 5' RACE reads via MiXCR and lists one record per CDR3 protein. The data show 550,000 to 700,000 distinct CDR3 sequences, 9.5% to 10% seen once. The same sample was also used in a study of yellow fever vaccine responses in identical twins.

Sequenced material: PBMCs. The source of these receptors is a young woman in good health. Both conserved end residues are part of each CDR3. The D gene is left open where the match is weak. A clone size is listed for some rows: how often the clone was seen (once, few, many), or a class if it is expanded.

j_call clone_size v_call d_call cdr3_aa cdr3_nt
TRBJ1-2 many TRBV25-1 . CASTANYGYTF TGTGCCAGCACTGCTAACTATGGCTACACCTTC
TRBJ2-7 many TRBV7-8 TRBD1 CASSIRQGNYEQYF TGTGCCAGCAGCATACGACAGGGTAACTACGAGCAGTACTTC
TRBJ2-1 few TRBV20-1 TRBD2 CSARDTSGGYNEQFF TGCAGTGCTAGAGATACCAGCGGGGGTTACAATGAGCAGTTCTTC
TRBJ1-1 few TRBV18 . CASSGPEAFF TGTGCCAGCTCAGGGCCTGAAGCTTTCTTT
TRBJ2-2 few TRBV11-2 . CASSLGDLGNWELFF TGTGCCAGCAGCTTAGGGGACTTAGGGAATTGGGAGCTGTTTTTT
TRBJ2-7 few TRBV7-2 . CASSFPANEQYF TGTGCCAGCAGCTTCCCCGCGAACGAGCAGTACTTC
TRBJ2-7 . TRBV10-3 . CAISELSNSYEQYF TGTGCCATCAGTGAGCTTAGCAACTCCTACGAGCAGTACTTC
TRBJ1-4 . TRBV7-9 . CASSQTQPTNEKLFF TGTGCCAGCAGTCAAACCCAGCCAACTAATGAAAAACTGTTTTTT
TRBJ2-3 many TRBV2 . CASSEAFSVVPADTQYF TGTGCCAGCAGTGAAGCGTTTTCGGTAGTGCCCGCGGATACGCAGTATTTT
TRBJ2-4 few TRBV7-2 . CASSLGWGAVQYF TGTGCCAGCAGCCTGGGGTGGGGAGCGGTTCAGTACTTC
TRBJ2-7 many TRBV3-1 . CASSRGTSYEQYF TGTGCCAGCAGCCGCGGGACCTCCTACGAGCAGTACTTC
TRBJ2-3 many TRBV6-5 . CASSYGTGDTDTQYF TGTGCCAGCAGTTACGGGACGGGGGACACAGATACGCAGTATTTT
TRBJ2-1 few TRBV5-1 . CASSLTESYNEQFF TGCGCCAGCAGCTTGACAGAATCCTACAATGAGCAGTTCTTC
TRBJ2-1 . TRBV4-1 . CASSQHGDNEQFF TGCGCCAGCAGCCAACACGGCGACAATGAGCAGTTCTTC
TRBJ2-7 . TRBV11-3 . CASSLGDGGAYEQYF TGTGCCAGCAGCTTAGGAGACGGGGGCGCCTACGAGCAGTACTTC
TRBJ2-7 many TRBV5-1 TRBD1 CASSTSGTGTYEQYF TGCGCCAGCAGCACCTCCGGGACAGGGACCTACGAGCAGTACTTC
TRBJ1-1 . TRBV18 . CASSPSTGLAFF TGTGCCAGCTCACCTAGTACAGGGTTGGCTTTCTTT
TRBJ2-7 . TRBV10-3 . CAISGGTMGEQYF TGTGCCATTTCTGGCGGGACAATGGGGGAGCAGTACTTC
TRBJ2-6 . TRBV28 . CASTFSGANVLTF TGTGCCAGCACCTTCTCTGGGGCCAACGTCCTGACTTTC
TRBJ2-1 . TRBV6-1 TRBD2 CAKNWTSGSSGEQFF TGTGCCAAGAACTGGACTAGCGGGAGCTCCGGTGAGCAGTTCTTC
TRBJ1-4 few TRBV29-1 TRBD1 CSARDRANEKLFF TGCAGCGCCAGGGACAGGGCGAATGAAAAACTGTTTTTT
TRBJ2-1 few TRBV7-9 TRBD2 CASSSILAAHNEQFF TGTGCCAGCAGCTCGATACTAGCGGCCCACAATGAGCAGTTCTTC
TRBJ2-7 . TRBV27 . CASSYSGQGLVMYEQYF TGTGCCAGCAGTTACTCGGGTCAGGGCTTAGTAATGTACGAGCAGTACTTC
TRBJ1-3 many TRBV4-2 . CASSQEPPGNTIYF TGTGCCAGCAGCCAAGAGCCGCCGGGAAACACCATATATTTT
TRBJ2-2 many TRBV24-1 TRBD2 CATSKGLAGSGGELFF TGTGCCACCAGTAAAGGACTAGCGGGATCTGGCGGGGAGCTGTTTTTT
TRBJ2-7 . TRBV18 TRBD2 CASSPTSGKVGYEQYF TGTGCCAGCTCACCAACTAGCGGGAAAGTAGGCTACGAGCAGTACTTC
TRBJ2-2 many TRBV29-1 . CSVETVNTGELFF TGCAGCGTAGAGACGGTTAACACCGGGGAGCTGTTTTTT
TRBJ2-2 many TRBV6-5 . CASSYSSQAGATGELFF TGTGCCAGCAGTTACTCGAGTCAGGCGGGGGCGACCGGGGAGCTGTTTTTT
TRBJ1-1 many TRBV20-1 . CSARDPAKAFF TGCAGTGCTAGAGATCCCGCAAAAGCTTTCTTT
TRBJ2-5 many TRBV15 TRBD1 CATSGGDRVQETQYF TGTGCCACCAGCGGCGGGGACAGGGTCCAAGAGACCCAGTACTTC
TRBJ2-3 many TRBV7-9 . CASSPEGITDTQYF TGTGCCAGCAGCCCGGAGGGCATCACAGATACGCAGTATTTT
TRBJ2-5 many TRBV6-5 TRBD2 CASSYSGGEETQYF TGTGCCAGCAGTTACAGCGGGGGGGAGGAGACCCAGTACTTC
TRBJ2-1 many TRBV29-1 TRBD2 CSVRLAEYKSSYNEQFF TGCAGCGTGCGACTAGCGGAATACAAAAGCTCCTACAATGAGCAGTTCTTC
TRBJ2-1 . TRBV3-1 . CASSHAQNYNEQFF TGTGCCAGCAGCCATGCACAGAACTACAATGAGCAGTTCTTC
TRBJ2-1 few TRBV3-1 . CASSQSTDNEQFF TGTGCCAGCAGCCAATCGACAGACAATGAGCAGTTCTTC
TRBJ2-3 . TRBV20-1 TRBD2 CSARGSDRGGSDTQYF TGCAGTGCTAGAGGCTCTGATCGGGGGGGCTCAGATACGCAGTATTTT
TRBJ2-1 few TRBV6-1 TRBD1 CASSGLGGQGTNEQFF TGTGCCAGCAGTGGGTTGGGGGGACAGGGGACCAATGAGCAGTTCTTC
TRBJ2-1 many TRBV15 . CATSRVSGAVDEQFF TGTGCCACCAGCAGAGTGTCAGGGGCAGTCGATGAGCAGTTCTTC
TRBJ2-1 few TRBV27 . CASSPIKGKADNEQFF TGTGCCAGCAGTCCTATAAAGGGAAAAGCCGACAATGAGCAGTTCTTC
TRBJ1-2 . TRBV15 . CATSPAQGGYGYTF TGTGCCACCAGCCCGGCGCAGGGTGGCTATGGCTACACCTTC
TRBJ1-1 many TRBV25-1 TRBD1 CASTTGGALTEAFF TGTGCCAGCACCACAGGGGGCGCGCTCACTGAAGCTTTCTTT
TRBJ2-7 many TRBV24-1 . CATSDTRGSYEQYF TGTGCCACCAGTGACACAAGGGGCTCCTACGAGCAGTACTTC
TRBJ2-5 few TRBV5-1 . CASSLRSLTQTQYF TGCGCCAGCAGCCTAAGGTCCCTCACTCAGACCCAGTACTTC
TRBJ2-1 . TRBV20-1 . CSANRGIGPPLNEQFF TGCAGTGCAAACCGCGGTATAGGACCCCCATTAAATGAGCAGTTCTTC
TRBJ2-7 few TRBV20-1 . CSALPQGPYEQYF TGCAGTGCCCTGCCCCAGGGCCCCTACGAGCAGTACTTC
TRBJ2-1 many TRBV20-1 TRBD2 CSARDFGGVYNEQFF TGCAGTGCTAGAGATTTTGGGGGGGTCTACAATGAGCAGTTCTTC
TRBJ1-6 few TRBV14 TRBD1 CASSPSTGFTPLHF TGTGCCAGCAGCCCTTCGACAGGGTTCACGCCCCTCCACTTT
TRBJ2-6 few TRBV20-1 . CSARKDSGANVLTF TGCAGTGCTCGGAAGGACTCTGGGGCCAACGTCCTGACTTTC
TRBJ2-2 many TRBV11-2 TRBD1 CASSLEGRGHAGELFF TGTGCCAGCAGCTTAGAGGGCAGGGGGCACGCCGGGGAGCTGTTTTTT
TRBJ2-7 . TRBV20-1 TRBD1 CSAYGTGTDEQYF TGCAGTGCTTACGGGACAGGGACCGACGAGCAGTACTTC
TRBJ1-1 . TRBV6-2/TRBV6-3 . CASGKEGWGTEAFF TGTGCCAGCGGAAAAGAAGGTTGGGGAACTGAAGCTTTCTTT
TRBJ2-3 few TRBV20-1 . CSAPNQALSTDTQYF TGCAGTGCTCCAAACCAGGCTCTTAGCACAGATACGCAGTATTTT
TRBJ2-1 many TRBV20-1 TRBD2 CSAELTSGRPHEQFF TGCAGTGCTGAACTGACTAGCGGGAGACCCCATGAGCAGTTCTTC
TRBJ2-2 . TRBV4-3 . CASSLVNTKGGELFF TGCGCCAGCAGCCTGGTGAATACCAAGGGTGGGGAGCTGTTTTTT
TRBJ2-1 few TRBV4-2 . CASSQERIDEQFF TGTGCCAGCAGCCAAGAGAGGATCGATGAGCAGTTCTTC
TRBJ2-1 . TRBV10-3 . CAISDRGRGSYNEQFF TGTGCCATCAGTGATCGAGGGAGGGGGTCCTACAATGAGCAGTTCTTC
TRBJ2-1 . TRBV7-9 . CASSLSSIVNEQFF TGTGCCAGCAGCTTAAGCAGTATTGTCAATGAGCAGTTCTTC